This T cell receptor (beta chain) was profiled in a study of identical twins. General observations from the study: Beta clonotypes that were abundant in cord blood contained fewer insertions, a pattern absent from memory repertoires. These conclusions were based on statistical analysis (cross-sectional, not following the same donors).

From germline, CDR1 is SGHVS and CDR2 FNYEAQ. V lost 0 bases and J 3 bases, leaving 12 bases between the germline ends. This CDR3 contains 16 residues. A universal primer site was incorporated via template switching, and the cDNA contained unique molecular identifiers. Each CDR3 protein is one row after TCRdb ran MiXCR on the 5' RACE reads. The repertoire holds just under 550,000 distinct CDR3 sequences, with approximately 16% as singletons. As regards this clonotype: Its antigen remains unidentified.

These records were also assigned to another study, of yellow fever vaccine responses in identical twins. This second study notes: It has been reported that, in twins, the vaccine T cell response seemed partly convergent and partly personalized.

Sample: CD4+ T cells sorted from blood. The sequence derives from a woman between 18 and 29 years old in good health. The chain has TRBV7-6 and TRBJ2-1, with D maybe TRBD2 (6 bases). The CDR3 DNA reads TGTGCCAGCAGCTTAGCCTGGAGGGGTCGCTACAATGAGCAGTTCTTC. It is translated as CASSLAWRGRYNEQFF. Full variable domain (outside the CDR3, taken from reference TRBV7-6 and TRBJ2-1): GAGVSQSPRYKVTKRGQDVALRCDPISGHVSLYWYRQALGQGPEFLTYFNYEAQQDKSGLPNDRFSAERPEGSISTLTIQRTEQRDSAMYRCASSLAWRGRYNEQFFGPGTRLTVL.